A single sample gave rise to the 8 T cell receptor beta chains below, sequenced in a study of CD8 T cells in Susac syndrome. RNA was extracted with the RNeasy kit, and a quantity of roughly 0.5 to 1 ug was reverse transcribed using random hexamers. TCRdb called the immunoSEQ multiplex PCR reads again in MiXCR, with one record for every CDR3 protein. Of some 50,000 distinct CDR3 sequences detected, over 90% appear once; the ten largest clones hold roughly 0.79%. The sample taken for sequencing was CD8+ T cells from PBMCs. The receptors derive from a human donor with Susac syndrome.

This chain's CDR3 is CAPLGVGSSNQPQHF. The CDR3 DNA reads TGTGCCCCACTAGGGGTGGGGAGTAGCAATCAGCCCCAGCATTTT. The chain uses TRBV7-9 and TRBJ1-5, with D maybe TRBD1 (5 bases). CDR1 is SEHNR, CDR2 FQNEAQ, per germline (reference sequence). The CDR3 has 15 amino acids. V was clipped by 11 bases and J by 0 bases, with 17 bases between them.

The table lists this clonotype with a count of one. The chain recombines TRBV20-1 with TRBJ2-7; D may be TRBD1 (6 bases). CDR1 and CDR2 (germline): DFQATT, SNEGSKA (reference sequence). V dropped 0 bases and J dropped 3 bases, with 15 bases sitting between them. There are 15 residues in the CDR3. In DNA, the CDR3 is TGCAGTGCTAGAGACCGGGACAAGGGGCACTACGAGCAGTACTTC. Its protein product is CSARDRDKGHYEQYF.

The chain combines TRBV5-4 with TRBJ2-5; the D is unclear. The CDR3 is made up of 14 amino acids. Germline V CDR1 and CDR2: SGHNT, YYREEE (reference sequence). Trimming took 1 base from V and 4 from J, leaving 11 bases between them. The CDR3 region has the DNA TGTGCCAGCAGCTTGAGCGACGCAACAGAGACCCAGTACTTC. Translation: CASSLSDATETQYF.

The chain joins TRBV9 to TRBJ2-7; D gene ambiguous. Germline CDR1 SGDLS, CDR2 YYNGEE. Deletions cut 3 bases from V and 7 bases from J, with 17 bases between. The CDR3 sequence is 14 residues long. The CDR3 region is CASSAGPPSREQYF. The DNA for the CDR3 is TGTGCCAGCAGCGCCGGGCCACCTTCGCGAGAGCAGTACTTC.

This chain links TRBV7-2 with TRBJ1-6; D perhaps matches TRBD1 (6 bases). Germline V lookup: CDR1 SGHTA, CDR2 FQGNSA. Trimming stripped 5 bases from V and 11 bases from J, with 19 bases between. The CDR3 is made up of 15 amino acids. The chain's CDR3 is CASSPRWGAEAPLHF. The CDR3 bases are TGTGCCAGCAGCCCCCGGTGGGGGGCTGAGGCACCCCTCCACTTT. Full variable domain (missing parts from reference TRBV7-2 and TRBJ1-6): GAGVSQSPSNKVTEKGKDVELRCDPISGHTALYWYRQSLGQGLEFLIYFQGNSAPDKSGLPSDRFSAERTGGSVSTLTIQRTQQEDSAVYLCASSPRWGAEAPLHFGNGTRLTVT.

The chain combines TRBV6-5 with TRBJ2-1, with 14 positions matching TRBD2. This CDR3 has 17 amino acids. Looked up from germline, CDR1 is MNHEY and CDR2 is SVGAGI. The V and J ends lost 4 bases and 9 bases, in that order; junction bases with no gene match: 11. The CDR3 DNA sequence: TGTGCCAGCAGTTTCCGACTAGCGGGGGGGCCCACGGGTGAGCAGTTCTTC. It encodes CASSFRLAGGPTGEQFF.

As DNA, the CDR3 is TGTGCCAGCAGCGAGACAGTAAAAAGGAAAGAGACCCAGTACTTC. Encoded protein: CASSETVKRKETQYF. This rearrangement joins TRBV3-1 to TRBJ2-5; the D gene is possibly TRBD1 (5 bases). Looked up from germline, CDR1 is LGHDT and CDR2 is YNNKEL (reference sequence). This CDR3 spans 15 amino acids. V gave up 5 bases and J gave up 3 bases, with 16 bases separating them.

This chain joins TRBV5-1 and TRBJ2-3, with D possibly being TRBD1 or TRBD2 (6 bases each). The V and J ends lost 3 bases and 3 bases respectively, with 14 bases between them. The CDR3 spans 15 residues. The germline V gene encodes CDR1 SGHRS and CDR2 YFSETQ. DNA of the CDR3: TGCGCCAGCAGCTCACAGGGACTCGGTACAGATACGCAGTATTTT. The encoded protein is CASSSQGLGTDTQYF. The entire variable domain, with the rest obtained from reference TRBV5-1 and TRBJ2-3, is as follows: KAGVTQTPRYLIKTRGQQVTLSCSPISGHRSVSWYQQTPGQGLQFLFEYFSETQRNKGNFPGRFSGRQFSNSRSEMNVSTLELGDSALYLCASSSQGLGTDTQYFGPGTRLTVL.